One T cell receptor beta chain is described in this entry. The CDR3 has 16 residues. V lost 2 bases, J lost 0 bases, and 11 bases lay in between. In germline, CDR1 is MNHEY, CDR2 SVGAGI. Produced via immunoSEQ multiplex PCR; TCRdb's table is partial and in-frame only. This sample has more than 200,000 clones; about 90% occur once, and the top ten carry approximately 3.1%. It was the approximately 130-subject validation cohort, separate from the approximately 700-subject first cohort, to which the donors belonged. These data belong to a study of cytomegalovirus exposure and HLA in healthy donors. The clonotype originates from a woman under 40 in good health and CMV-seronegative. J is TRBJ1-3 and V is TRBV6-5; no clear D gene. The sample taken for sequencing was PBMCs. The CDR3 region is CASSYHPRSSGNTIYF. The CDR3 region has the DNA TGTGCCAGCAGTTACCACCCGCGGAGCTCTGGAAACACCATATATTTT.